Included here is one T cell receptor beta chain sequence, with context. The antigen is undetermined. Trimming pared 5 bases from V and 4 bases from J, leaving 14 bases between. Germline CDR1 is MNHNS and CDR2 is SASEGT. The CDR3 runs 14 residues. The data belong to a study of stem cell transplantation in POMP-related autoinflammatory disease. Study-level background: Hypothesis: faulty thymoproteasomes impair CD8+ T-cell selection, skewing TRB repertoires.

Overall study results and limits: Fewer unique TRB V-J gene pairings were identified in patients with PRAID. PRAID patients trended toward lower TRB diversity and higher clonality in all analyzed T-cell subsets.

The assay was immunoSEQ multiplex PCR, and TCRdb's table has in-frame clones only and misses some. Of about 26,000 clones listed, 80% to 85% are singletons. The TCR comes from a human donor with POMP-related autoinflammation and immune dysregulation (PRAID). The chain combines TRBV6-1 with TRBJ1-2; D is possibly TRBD1 (5 bases). The sequencing here drew on CD4+ T cells from PBMCs, taken before stem cell transplantation. The CDR3 reads CASSRGSFGYGYTF. CDR3 in DNA: TGTGCCAGCAGTCGGGGGTCGTTCGGCTATGGCTACACCTTC.